This T cell receptor beta chain was identified during a study of T-cell memory formation after mild COVID-19. The overall study: There were largely donor-specific TCR clusters. Study-wide results and limits: Within pre-infection memory, some responding clones were found, suggesting cross-reactive memory joined.

Per the germline V gene, CDR1 is SGHTA and CDR2 is FQGNSA. Trimming pared 2 bases from V and 1 base from J, leaving 12 bases between. CDR3 length: 16 amino acids. In its sample, this clonotype was seen once. The antigen remains undetermined. After 5'RACE with constant-segment primers, TCR alpha and TCR beta cDNA libraries carrying sample barcodes and UMIs were obtained. Using its own MiXCR run on the 5' RACE reads, TCRdb lists one record per CDR3 protein. Of about 110,000 distinct CDR3 sequences detected, over 15% appear once; the ten largest clones hold roughly 5.5%. This rearrangement joins TRBV7-2 to TRBJ1-3, with D possibly being TRBD1 (6 bases). The sample comprised PBMCs or a T cell subset sorted from them (not recorded which). The receptor was isolated from a man aged 18 to 35 who had mild COVID-19 (a few samples of this study predate the infection). Cell type and time point are not known. CDR3 protein: CASSLPHQGSGNTIYF. CDR3 nucleotides: TGTGCCAGCAGCTTACCCCACCAGGGGTCTGGAAACACCATATATTTT.